This is a list of T cell receptor beta chains from one sample in a study of CD8+ T cells in alopecia areata. Method: immunoSEQ multiplex PCR; TCRdb's copy keeps in-frame clones and lacks some. The sample lists approximately 150,000 clones, around 86% occurring once. Here the sequenced sample was CD8+ T cells sorted from blood, taken at week 0. The source is a human donor with alopecia areata. CDR3s leave out the opening cysteine and the closing phenylalanine or tryptophan.

v_call cdr3_aa
TRBV27 ASSGRTGFGDGYT
TRBV27 ASRERGTRTYEQY
TRBV29-1 SAAPGGTANTGELF
TRBV9 ASSVEAGGPSSGELF
TRBV29-1 SVEERVTYEQY
TRBV29-1 SADFMASGRLDNEQF
TRBV6-1 ASSQTGTEGETQY
TRBV6-1 ASREQGTGANVLT
TRBV29-1 SVEDPDRTSYEQY
TRBV15 ATSRDRGGGPGNTIY
TRBV27 ASFSGLAGALEQF
TRBV2 AHWRGVIPYGWRPWYGHT
TRBV11-2 ASSIWDYPGNEQF
TRBV9 ASSPTAGSSYEQY
TRBV28 ASSFPTGGQETQY
TRBV7-9 ASSLDSRGTVYGYT
TRBV5-4 ASSFGGGPDEQF
TRBV29-1 SVEQGGNQPQH
TRBV5-6 ASSQRVYNEQF
TRBV6-5 ATKADSYNEQF
TRBV7-9 ASSLNRDSSGNTIY
TRBV5-1 ASRPTRAAYYEQY
TRBV5-1 ASSGGTGGFDEQF
TRBV29-1 SVALAGESYEQY
TRBV13 ASSSRTEDSGANVLT
TRBV5-1 ASSFLDRNTEAF
TRBV29-1 SVDLEERGEAF
TRBV18 ASSPVAVMGFGTAMSYEQY
TRBV5-1 ASSRGNTGELF
TRBV28 ASSRGYEQY
TRBV30 AWSVGPGSGELF
TRBV2 ARERGTSTDTQY
TRBV13 ASSLGRGNEQF
TRBV11-2 ASSLVTSGVTYEQY
TRBV6-5 ASRLGMLNTEAF
TRBV18 ASSPNSGITDTQY
TRBV9 ASSVWTSGSNEQF
TRBV19 ASSFAPQGYEQY
TRBV29-1 SVLTLFTGELF
TRBV29-1 SVPQIPQRPTEAF
TRBV6-5 ASSPQGYEQY
TRBV19 ASTPGSESGELF
TRBV6-5 ASTEGAATEAF
TRBV10-3 AISDQTYYEQY
TRBV7-2 ASSLVSLAGEGAGYEQY
TRBV19 ASRAVAGAYNEQF
TRBV6-4 ASSPDGVGELF
TRBV6-6 ASSYVVGDTQY
TRBV7-6 ASSLKEGSPLH
TRBV29-1 SVEGDAETQY
TRBV30 AWRVAGQGSGNEQF
TRBV6-1 ASSDGPAGAQGTDTQY
TRBV5-1 ASSLGQGASDEQY
TRBV30 AWSVPTTGWADEQY